The sequence of this TCR beta chain was determined in a study of blood T cells in healthy people across ages. CDR1 is SGHVS and CDR2 is FQNEAQ in the germline V gene. Trimming pared 1 base from V and 5 bases from J, leaving 14 bases between. The CDR3 length is 16 residues. Primed by a sample-barcoded 5' primer and a J-beta primer mix, a second PCR proceeded for about 6 to 11 cycles. TCRdb re-called the 5' RACE reads through MiXCR, storing one row per CDR3 protein. The repertoire includes about a million distinct CDR3 sequences, 51% of them detected once, and about a fifth sits in the top ten. The clonotype was recovered from a woman aged 60-75 years in good health. The sequencing input was blood. V usage is TRBV7-8 and J usage is TRBJ2-2; no firm D call. The CDR3 DNA is TGTGCCAGCAGCTTAGGGGCCAGCCGGGCAACCGGGGAGCTGTTTTTT. This gives the protein CASSLGASRATGELFF.